This entry concerns a single TCR beta chain. Its target is not known. The data originate from a study of cytomegalovirus exposure and HLA in healthy donors. Study information: One earlier analysis, a look at 150 million to 200 million T cells, found roughly 120 million unique TCR beta sequences. Study observations and caveats: Later analysis indicated greater clonal expansion among HLA-associated TCR beta chains than among equally common other chains. Association of 16,951 TCR beta sequences with HLA alleles was found at 0.05 false discovery rate in a later analysis.

V dropped 2 bases and J dropped 1; count of bases not matched to a gene: 11. The CDR3 totals 19 residues. The V gene's germline CDR1 is SGHTA and CDR2 FQGNSA. PCR was performed using 60 Vbeta and 13 Jbeta primers. The method was immunoSEQ multiplex PCR; TCRdb's version includes in-frame clones alone and lacks a portion of them. The sample shows roughly 110,000 clones, 60% to 85% of them seen only once. The TCR was taken from a female donor in good health and CMV-seronegative. Sequenced sample: PBMCs. The gene calls are TRBV7-2 and TRBJ2-5, with 12 bases lining up with TRBD2. CDR3 in DNA: TGTGCCAGCAGCTTACTAGCGGGGGGGTCAGAGTCCCCCCAAGAGACCCAGTACTTC. Its protein product is CASSLLAGGSESPQETQYF.